This T cell receptor beta chain was identified in a study of blood T cells in healthy people across ages (dated by TCRdb to about 2015). Looking at the study overall: In model experiments, template switching captured about one uniquely barcoded TCR beta cDNA molecule for every two T cells. To track age-related changes in TCR beta repertoire diversity, the study relied on deep sequencing normalized with unique cDNA molecular identifiers. The donors were divided into four age groups: young (average 16 years), middle-aged (about 39), aged (about 60) and long-lived (about 79). To avoid experimental bias, donors of different ages were distributed randomly across sequencing lanes. Two additional independent replicas of 1 million unique cDNA reads from the same blood draw were analyzed for two donors (one aged 18 to 30 and one aged 80 or older). Findings and caveats that apply to the study as a whole: Observed TCR beta diversity per million T cells fell roughly linearly with age, and a significant reduction was already apparent by age approximately 41. Estimates of total diversity based on one million sequenced T cells were considered lower bounds and underestimates. The CMV infection status of donors was not known, potentially confounding age-related changes in expanded clonotypes. Because profiling used bulk unsorted PBMCs, naive and antigen-experienced compartments could not be compared conclusively. A strong correlation was found between observed TCR beta diversity and the percentage of naive T cells measured by flow cytometry. Compared with the aged group, the long-lived group had more naive CD4+ T cells, fewer expanded clones and increased TCR diversity, suggesting age selection.

As for this clonotype: There is no known antigen for this receptor. No qualities accompany the bases; no much larger clone lies one base away.

The 39 donors, aged about 6 to 100 years, were systemically healthy Caucasian individuals from Russia. Each donor gave ten milliliters of peripheral blood, collected into EDTA-treated Vacutainer tubes. Ficoll-Paque density-gradient centrifugation was used to isolate PBMCs, with at least 7 million obtained per sample. Trizol reagent was used to extract total RNA from the PBMCs, yielding at least 5.5 micrograms per sample. The percentages of naive CD45RAhigh/CD27high T cells were determined by flow cytometry on a PBMC aliquot from every donor. Taken from the germline V gene (reference sequence), the CDR1 and CDR2 loops are SEHNR and FQNEAQ. Including the terminal cysteine and phenylalanine, the CDR3 comprises 14 residues. Just the 42-base CDR3 DNA is kept, in frame starting at base 1. Receptor libraries were prepared by 5' RACE. Sequencing took place on an Illumina HiSeq 2500. The second PCR ran for about 6 to 12 cycles and used a J-beta primer mix along with a sample-barcoded 5' primer. A template-switch 5' adaptor carrying 12 random nucleotides introduced a unique molecular identifier onto each TCR beta cDNA molecule. At least 3 million CDR3-containing paired-end reads were obtained from each sample. All of the RNA was converted into first-strand cDNA using the Mint cDNA synthesis kit, with a TRBC-specific oligonucleotide serving as the primer. All cDNA was treated with uracil-DNA glycosylase and then went through a first 18-cycle PCR with the universal primers M1SS and BC2_uni_R. As for the original processing: For normalization, 1 million high-quality reads, each with a distinct molecular identifier, were randomly selected from each sample. Instead of being binned into consensus sequences, reads with shared molecular identifiers were discarded. MiTCR, set to a Q25 quality threshold and the strictest error-elimination algorithm, was used for CDR3 identification, clonotype clustering and error correction. A nonparametric unseen species model with Euler transformation was used to estimate lower-bound total TCR beta diversity. TCRdb redid the processing of the public reads, applying fastp at Q25 and MiXCR, and retained in-frame beta chains. Each record represents a unique CDR3 protein, reported with the most common genes and DNA among its rows. Clone size and V and J calls follow TCRdb, not the original study. Across this sample there are about a million distinct CDR3 sequences, with 40% to 60% seen only once. 13% of the sample comes from the top ten.

The receptor was isolated from a man aged 25-45 years in good health. The sequenced material came from blood. The chain couples TRBV7-9 to TRBJ2-5; 8 central nucleotides agree with TRBD2. The J call may not be correct, given that the DNA end is closer to TRBJ2-7. Here is the DNA: TGTGCCAGCAGACCCAGCGGGGGAGACTACGAGCAGTACTTC. Its protein is CASRPSGGDYEQYF.